This TCR beta chain was observed in a study of cytomegalovirus exposure and HLA in healthy donors. About the research overall: The roughly 100 million unique TCR beta sequences, from roughly 180 million T cells, were found by an earlier analysis. Early on, a data release was issued that held 65 million to 100 million unique TCRs from HLA-typed donors. Study-wide findings and caveats: Across donors, most TCRs were seen rarely, yet some public ones were widespread.

Amplification used 60 Vbeta primers and 13 Jbeta primers. TCRdb's table, derived via immunoSEQ multiplex PCR, lists solely in-frame clones and lacks some. The sample carries 160,000 or so clones, under 85% recorded once. Germline CDR1 and CDR2: SNHLY and FYNNEI. Trimming pared 7 bases from V and 2 bases from J, leaving 11 bases between. CDR3 length: 13 amino acids. Only one count was recorded for this clone. Its target is not known. The V and J genes are TRBV2 and TRBJ1-1; tentative D call: TRBD1 (5 bases). The source is a woman younger than 45 in good health and CMV-seronegative. Sequenced: PBMCs. The CDR3 loop is CASIGRANTEAFF. The CDR3 DNA reads as TGTGCCAGCATCGGCAGGGCAAACACTGAAGCTTTCTTT.